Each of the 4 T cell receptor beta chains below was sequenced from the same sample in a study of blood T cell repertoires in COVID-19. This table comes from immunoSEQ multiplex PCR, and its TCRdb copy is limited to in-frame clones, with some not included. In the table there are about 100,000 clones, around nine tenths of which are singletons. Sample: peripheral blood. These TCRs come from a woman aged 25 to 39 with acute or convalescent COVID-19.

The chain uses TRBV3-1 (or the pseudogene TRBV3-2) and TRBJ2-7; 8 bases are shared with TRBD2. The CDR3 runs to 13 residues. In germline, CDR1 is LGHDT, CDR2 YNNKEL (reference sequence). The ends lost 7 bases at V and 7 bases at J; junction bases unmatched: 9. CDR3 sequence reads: CASTTGGAGEQYF. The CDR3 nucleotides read TGTGCCAGCACCACCGGGGGGGCCGGGGAGCAGTACTTC.

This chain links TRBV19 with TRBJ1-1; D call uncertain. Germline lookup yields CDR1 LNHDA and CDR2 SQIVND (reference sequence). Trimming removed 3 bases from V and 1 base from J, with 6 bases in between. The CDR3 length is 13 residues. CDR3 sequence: CASSIGGNTEAFF. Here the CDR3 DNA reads TGTGCCAGTAGTATCGGCGGGAACACTGAAGCTTTCTTT. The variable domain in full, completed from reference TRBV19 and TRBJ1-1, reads DGGITQSPKYLFRKEGQNVTLSCEQNLNHDAMYWYRQDPGQGLRLIYYSQIVNDFQKGDIAEGYSVSREKKESFPLTVTSAQKNPTAFYLCASSIGGNTEAFFGQGTRLTVV.

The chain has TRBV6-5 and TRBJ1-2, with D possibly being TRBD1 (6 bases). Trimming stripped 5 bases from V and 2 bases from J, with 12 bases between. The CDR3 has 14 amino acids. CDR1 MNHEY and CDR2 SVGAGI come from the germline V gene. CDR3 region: CASSLPTGNYGYTF. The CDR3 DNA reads TGTGCCAGCAGTCTACCCACAGGGAACTATGGCTACACCTTC.

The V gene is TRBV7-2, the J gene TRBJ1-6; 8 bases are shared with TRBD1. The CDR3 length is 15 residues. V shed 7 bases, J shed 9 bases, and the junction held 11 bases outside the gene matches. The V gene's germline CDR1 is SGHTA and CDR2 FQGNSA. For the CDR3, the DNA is TGTGCCAGCATCAGGTCCGGACAGGGTGGTTCACCCCTCCACTTT. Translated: CASIRSGQGGSPLHF.